The rows below give T cell receptor beta chains drawn from one sample of a study of blood T cell repertoires in COVID-19. Repertoires were generated with immunoSEQ multiplex PCR, while TCRdb's copy carries only in-frame clones and drops some. The sample includes 180,000 or so clones, around 83% of them seen just once. Source material: peripheral blood. Every receptor here comes from a woman of 80 years or more in a cohort sampled during active or convalescent COVID-19. Both conserved end residues are part of each CDR3. Each record gives: V gene, CDR3 length, clone size, D gene, J gene, CDR3 protein, CDR3 DNA. D genes are given only for firm matches. Part of the rows lack a size; the others show once, few, many or a class for expanded clones.

TRBV5-4,14,.,TRBD1,TRBJ1-2,CASSSGQGNYGYTF,TGTGCCAGCAGCTCAGGACAGGGAAACTATGGCTACACCTTC
TRBV7-9,17,few,.,TRBJ2-1,CASSLGYLGSSYNEQFF,TGTGCCAGCAGCTTAGGGTATCTAGGAAGCTCCTACAATGAGCAGTTCTTC
TRBV19,16,.,TRBD2,TRBJ2-7,CASSPTGTSRPYEQYF,TGTGCCAGTAGTCCTACCGGGACTAGTAGGCCCTACGAGCAGTACTTC
TRBV2,15,.,TRBD1,TRBJ2-1,CATPATGGPGNEQFF,TGTGCCACCCCAGCGACAGGGGGGCCGGGGAATGAGCAGTTCTTC
TRBV5-1,16,.,TRBD1,TRBJ1-1,CASSQGAGTMNTEAFF,TGCGCCAGCAGCCAGGGGGCAGGGACAATGAACACTGAAGCTTTCTTT
TRBV19,17,.,TRBD1,TRBJ1-1,CASRAGWTGGLYTEAFF,TGTGCCAGTCGAGCCGGTTGGACAGGGGGTTTATACACTGAAGCTTTCTTT
TRBV30,17,.,TRBD1,TRBJ1-5,CAWSSGQAVYSNQPQHF,TGTGCCTGGAGTTCCGGACAGGCAGTTTATAGCAATCAGCCCCAGCATTTT
TRBV7-8,12,.,.,TRBJ2-7,CASSPGNYEQYF,TGTGCCAGCAGCCCAGGGAATTACGAGCAGTACTTC
TRBV18,14,.,.,TRBJ1-2,CASSPGEVDYGYTF,TGTGCCAGCTCACCAGGGGAGGTGGACTATGGCTACACCTTC
TRBV3-1/TRBV3-2,15,.,.,TRBJ2-1,CASSAPGLGSNEQFF,TGTGCCAGCAGCGCACCGGGACTGGGTAGCAATGAGCAGTTCTTC
TRBV28,15,.,TRBD1,TRBJ2-1,CASRVGQGPYNEQFF,TGTGCCAGCAGGGTCGGACAGGGTCCCTACAATGAGCAGTTCTTC
TRBV11-2,13,.,.,TRBJ1-5,CASSLEENQPQHF,TGTGCCAGCAGCTTAGAAGAGAATCAGCCCCAGCATTTT
TRBV5-5,15,.,.,TRBJ2-1,CASSLVTDSYNEQFF,TGTGCCAGCAGCTTGGTTACAGACTCCTACAATGAGCAGTTCTTC
TRBV9,15,.,.,TRBJ1-4,CASSLEQGWNEKLFF,TGTGCCAGCAGCCTGGAACAGGGTTGGAATGAAAAACTGTTTTTT
TRBV6-5,15,.,TRBD1,TRBJ1-4,CASRGQGLVHEKLFF,TGTGCCAGCAGGGGACAGGGGCTGGTTCATGAAAAACTGTTTTTT
TRBV15,15,.,.,TRBJ2-1,CATSRRGGSYNEQFF,TGTGCCACCAGCAGAAGGGGGGGCTCCTACAATGAGCAGTTCTTC
TRBV7-2,16,.,.,TRBJ2-2,CASSLEFHTNTGELFF,TGTGCCAGCAGCTTAGAGTTCCACACGAACACCGGGGAGCTGTTTTTT
TRBV7-9,16,.,TRBD1,TRBJ2-7,CASSLLETGNSYEQYF,TGTGCCAGCAGCTTATTGGAGACAGGGAACTCCTACGAGCAGTACTTC
TRBV4-3,14,.,TRBD1,TRBJ2-7,CASSQITGGDEQYF,TGCGCCAGCAGCCAAATCACAGGGGGCGACGAGCAGTACTTC